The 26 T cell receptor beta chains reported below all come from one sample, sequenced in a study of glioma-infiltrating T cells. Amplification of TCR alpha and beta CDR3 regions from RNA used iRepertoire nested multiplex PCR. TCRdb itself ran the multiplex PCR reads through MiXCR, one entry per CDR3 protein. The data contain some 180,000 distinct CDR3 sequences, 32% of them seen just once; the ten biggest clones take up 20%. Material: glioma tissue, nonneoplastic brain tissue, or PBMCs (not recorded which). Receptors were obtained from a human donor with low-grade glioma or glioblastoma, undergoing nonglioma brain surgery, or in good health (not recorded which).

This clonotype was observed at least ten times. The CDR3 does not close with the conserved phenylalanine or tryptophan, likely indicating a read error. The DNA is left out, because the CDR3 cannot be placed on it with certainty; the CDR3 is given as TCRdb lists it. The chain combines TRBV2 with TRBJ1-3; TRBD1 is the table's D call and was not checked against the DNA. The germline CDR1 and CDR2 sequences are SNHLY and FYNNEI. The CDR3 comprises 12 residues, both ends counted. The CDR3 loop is CASSLDIGQDCL.

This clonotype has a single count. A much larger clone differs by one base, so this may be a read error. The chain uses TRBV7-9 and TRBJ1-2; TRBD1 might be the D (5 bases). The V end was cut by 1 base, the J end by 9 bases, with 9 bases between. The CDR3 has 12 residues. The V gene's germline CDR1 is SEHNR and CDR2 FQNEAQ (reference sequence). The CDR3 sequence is CASSLERGCYTF. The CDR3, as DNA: TGTGCCAGCAGCTTAGAAAGGGGTTGCTACACCTTC.

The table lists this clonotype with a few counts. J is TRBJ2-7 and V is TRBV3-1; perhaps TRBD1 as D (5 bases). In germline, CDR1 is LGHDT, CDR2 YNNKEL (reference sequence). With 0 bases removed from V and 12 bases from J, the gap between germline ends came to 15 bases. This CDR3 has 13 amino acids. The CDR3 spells CASSQEWGRAVYF. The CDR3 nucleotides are TGTGCCAGCAGCCAAGAATGGGGCAGGGCCGTGTACTTC.

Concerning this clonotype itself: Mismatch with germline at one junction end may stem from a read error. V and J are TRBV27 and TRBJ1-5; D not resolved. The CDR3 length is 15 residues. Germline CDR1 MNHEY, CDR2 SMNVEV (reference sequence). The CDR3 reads CASSLFGVGNEPQHF. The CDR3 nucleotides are TGTGCCAGCAGTTTATTCGGAGTAGGCAATGAGCCCCAGCATTTT.

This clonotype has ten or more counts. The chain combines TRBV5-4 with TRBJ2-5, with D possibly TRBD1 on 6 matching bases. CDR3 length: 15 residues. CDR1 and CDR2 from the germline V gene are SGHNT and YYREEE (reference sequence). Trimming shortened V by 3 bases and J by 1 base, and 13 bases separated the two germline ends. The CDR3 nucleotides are TGTGCCAGCAGCTGGGGTAGGGGGACCCAAGAGACCCAGTACTTC. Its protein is CASSWGRGTQETQYF.

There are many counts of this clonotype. Written as DNA, the CDR3 is TGTGCCAGCAGCTTAGTTGGGCAGGCCCTCTGGACGCAGTATTTT. Protein sequence: CASSLVGQALWTQYF. The chain links TRBV7-2 to TRBJ2-3; D call uncertain. V was pared by 1 base and J by 9 bases, with 17 bases between. Germline V gives CDR1 SGHTA, CDR2 FQGNSA. This CDR3 contains 15 residues.

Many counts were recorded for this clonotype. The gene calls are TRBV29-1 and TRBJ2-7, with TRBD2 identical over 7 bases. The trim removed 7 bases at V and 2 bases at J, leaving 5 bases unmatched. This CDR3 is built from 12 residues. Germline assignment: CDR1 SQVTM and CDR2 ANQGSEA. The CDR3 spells CSGGLHTYEQYF. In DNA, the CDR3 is TGCAGCGGGGGACTACATACCTACGAGCAGTACTTC.

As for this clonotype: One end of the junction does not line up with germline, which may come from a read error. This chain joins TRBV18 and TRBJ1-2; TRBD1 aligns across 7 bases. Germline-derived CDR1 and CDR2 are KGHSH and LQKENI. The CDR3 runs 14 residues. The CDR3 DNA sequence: TGTGCCAGCTCACCGGGGACAGTTAACTATGGCTGCACCTTC. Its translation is CASSPGTVNYGCTF.

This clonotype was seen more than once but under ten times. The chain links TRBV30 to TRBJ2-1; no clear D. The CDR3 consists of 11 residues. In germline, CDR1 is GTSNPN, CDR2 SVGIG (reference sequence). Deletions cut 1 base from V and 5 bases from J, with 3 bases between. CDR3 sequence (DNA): TGTGCCTGGAGTGCTCACAATGAGCAGTTCTTC. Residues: CAWSAHNEQFF.

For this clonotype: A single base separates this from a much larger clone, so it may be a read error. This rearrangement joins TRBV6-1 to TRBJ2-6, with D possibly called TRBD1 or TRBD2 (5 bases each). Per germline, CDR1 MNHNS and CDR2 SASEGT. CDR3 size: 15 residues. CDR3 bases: TGTGCCAGCAGCTGGACCGGGCCCGGGGCCGACGTCCTGACTTTC. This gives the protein CASSWTGPGADVLTF.

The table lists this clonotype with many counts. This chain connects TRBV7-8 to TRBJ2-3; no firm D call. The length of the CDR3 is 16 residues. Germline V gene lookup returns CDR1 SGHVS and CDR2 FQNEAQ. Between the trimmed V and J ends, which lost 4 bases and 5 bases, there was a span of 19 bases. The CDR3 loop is CASSSLAVTVGDTQYF. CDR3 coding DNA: TGTGCCAGCAGCTCTCTTGCGGTGACGGTTGGAGATACGCAGTATTTT.

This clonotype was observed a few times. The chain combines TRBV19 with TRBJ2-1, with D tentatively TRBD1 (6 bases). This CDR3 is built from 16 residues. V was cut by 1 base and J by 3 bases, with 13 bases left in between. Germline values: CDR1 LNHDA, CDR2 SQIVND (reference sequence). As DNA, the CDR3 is TGTGCCAGTAGTATAGGAGGGGACACCTTCTACAATGAGCAGTTCTTC. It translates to CASSIGGDTFYNEQFF.

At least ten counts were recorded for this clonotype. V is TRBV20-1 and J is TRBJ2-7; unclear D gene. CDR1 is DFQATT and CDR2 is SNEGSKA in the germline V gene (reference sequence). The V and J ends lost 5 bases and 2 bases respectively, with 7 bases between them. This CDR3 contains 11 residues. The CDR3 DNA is TGCAGTGCTGTTGGAGCCTACGAGCAGTACTTC. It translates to CSAVGAYEQYF.

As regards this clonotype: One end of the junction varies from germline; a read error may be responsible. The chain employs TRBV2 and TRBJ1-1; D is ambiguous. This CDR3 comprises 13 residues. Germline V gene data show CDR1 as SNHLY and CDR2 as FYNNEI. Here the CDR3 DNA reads TGTGCCAGCAGCCCGGGGTTGAACACTGAAGCTTCCTTT. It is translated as CASSPGLNTEASF. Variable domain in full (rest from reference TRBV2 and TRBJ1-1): EPEVTQTPSHQVTQMGQEVILRCVPISNHLYFYWYRQILGQKVEFLVSFYNNEISEKSEIFDDQFSVERPDGSNFTLKIRSTKLEDSAMYFCASSPGLNTEASFGQGTRLTVV.

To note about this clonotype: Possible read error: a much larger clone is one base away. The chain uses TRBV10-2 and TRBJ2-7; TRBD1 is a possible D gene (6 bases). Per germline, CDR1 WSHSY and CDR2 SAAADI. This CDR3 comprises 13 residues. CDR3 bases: TGTGCCACCTCCGGGACATGGGCACGAGAGCAGTACTTC. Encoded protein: CATSGTWAREQYF.

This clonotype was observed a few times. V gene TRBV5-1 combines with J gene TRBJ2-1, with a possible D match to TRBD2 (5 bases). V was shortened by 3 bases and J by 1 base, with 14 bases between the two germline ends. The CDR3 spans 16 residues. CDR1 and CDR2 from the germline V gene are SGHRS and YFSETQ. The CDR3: CASSSEAANSYNEQFF. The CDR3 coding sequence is TGCGCCAGCAGCTCGGAGGCGGCCAATTCCTACAATGAGCAGTTCTTC.

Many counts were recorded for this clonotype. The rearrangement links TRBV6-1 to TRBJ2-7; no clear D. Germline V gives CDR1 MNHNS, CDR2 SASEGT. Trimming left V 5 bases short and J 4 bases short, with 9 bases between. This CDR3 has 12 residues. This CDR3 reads CASSYTTYEQYF. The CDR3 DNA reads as TGTGCCAGCAGTTACACTACTTACGAGCAGTACTTC.

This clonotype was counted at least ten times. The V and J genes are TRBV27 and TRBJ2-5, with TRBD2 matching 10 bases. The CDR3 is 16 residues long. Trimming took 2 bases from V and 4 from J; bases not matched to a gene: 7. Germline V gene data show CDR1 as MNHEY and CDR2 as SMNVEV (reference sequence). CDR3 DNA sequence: TGTGCCAGCAGTTTAATACCGTCTAGCGGGAGAGAGACCCAGTACTTC. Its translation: CASSLIPSSGRETQYF.

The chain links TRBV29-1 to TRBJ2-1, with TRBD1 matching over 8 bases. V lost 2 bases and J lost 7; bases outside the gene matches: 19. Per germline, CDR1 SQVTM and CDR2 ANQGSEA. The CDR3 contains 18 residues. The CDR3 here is CSVERSPFGQGFLNEQFF. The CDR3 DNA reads TGCAGCGTTGAACGTTCCCCGTTTGGACAGGGCTTTTTAAATGAGCAGTTCTTC.

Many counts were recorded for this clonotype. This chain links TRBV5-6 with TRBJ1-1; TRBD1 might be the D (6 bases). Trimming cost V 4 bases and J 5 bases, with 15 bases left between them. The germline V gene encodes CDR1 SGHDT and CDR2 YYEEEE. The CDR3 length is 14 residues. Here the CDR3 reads CASSRDWRGTEAFF. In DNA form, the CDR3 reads TGTGCCAGCAGCCGGGACTGGAGGGGGACTGAAGCTTTCTTT.

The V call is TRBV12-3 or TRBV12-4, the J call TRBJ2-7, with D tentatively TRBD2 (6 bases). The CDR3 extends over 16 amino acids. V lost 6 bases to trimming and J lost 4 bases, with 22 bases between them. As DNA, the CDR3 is TGTGCCAGCAGACTAGGAGGGAGCGGTATGCCTTACGAGCAGTACTTC. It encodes CASRLGGSGMPYEQYF.

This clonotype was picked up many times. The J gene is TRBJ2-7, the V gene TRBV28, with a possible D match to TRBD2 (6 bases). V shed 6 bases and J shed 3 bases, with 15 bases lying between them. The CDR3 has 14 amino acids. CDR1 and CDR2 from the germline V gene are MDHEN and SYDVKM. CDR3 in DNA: TGTGCCAGCAGGTATCGGGGGTCCTTCTACGAGCAGTACTTC. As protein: CASRYRGSFYEQYF.

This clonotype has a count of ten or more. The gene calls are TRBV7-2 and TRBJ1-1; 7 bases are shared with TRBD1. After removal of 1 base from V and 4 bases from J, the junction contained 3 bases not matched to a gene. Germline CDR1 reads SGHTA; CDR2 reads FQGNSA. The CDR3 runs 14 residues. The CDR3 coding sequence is TGTGCCAGCAGCTTAGAGGGGGCTATCACTGAAGCTTTCTTT. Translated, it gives CASSLEGAITEAFF. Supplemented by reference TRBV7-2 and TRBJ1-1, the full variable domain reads GAGVSQSPSNKVTEKGKDVELRCDPISGHTALYWYRQSLGQGLEFLIYFQGNSAPDKSGLPSDRFSAERTGGSVSTLTIQRTQQEDSAVYLCASSLEGAITEAFFGQGTRLTVV.

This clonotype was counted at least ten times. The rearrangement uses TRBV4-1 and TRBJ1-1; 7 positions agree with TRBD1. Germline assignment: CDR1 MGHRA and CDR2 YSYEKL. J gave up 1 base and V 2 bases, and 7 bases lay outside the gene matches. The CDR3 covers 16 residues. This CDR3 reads CASSQYTGQPNTEAFF. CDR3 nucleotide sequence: TGCGCCAGCAGCCAATATACGGGACAGCCGAACACTGAAGCTTTCTTT.

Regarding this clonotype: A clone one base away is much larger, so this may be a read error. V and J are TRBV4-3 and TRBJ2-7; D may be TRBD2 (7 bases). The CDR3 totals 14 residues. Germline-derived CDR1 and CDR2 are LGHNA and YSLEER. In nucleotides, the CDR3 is TGCGCCAGCACCCAAGTCGGGGGGCACGACGAGCAGTACTTC. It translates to CASTQVGGHDEQYF.

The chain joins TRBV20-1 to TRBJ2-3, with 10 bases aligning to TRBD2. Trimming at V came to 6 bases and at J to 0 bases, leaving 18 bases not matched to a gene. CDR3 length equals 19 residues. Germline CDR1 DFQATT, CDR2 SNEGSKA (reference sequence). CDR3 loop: CSATRYTSGKALSTDTQYF. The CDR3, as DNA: TGCAGTGCCACACGTTACACTAGCGGGAAAGCCCTTAGCACAGATACGCAGTATTTT.